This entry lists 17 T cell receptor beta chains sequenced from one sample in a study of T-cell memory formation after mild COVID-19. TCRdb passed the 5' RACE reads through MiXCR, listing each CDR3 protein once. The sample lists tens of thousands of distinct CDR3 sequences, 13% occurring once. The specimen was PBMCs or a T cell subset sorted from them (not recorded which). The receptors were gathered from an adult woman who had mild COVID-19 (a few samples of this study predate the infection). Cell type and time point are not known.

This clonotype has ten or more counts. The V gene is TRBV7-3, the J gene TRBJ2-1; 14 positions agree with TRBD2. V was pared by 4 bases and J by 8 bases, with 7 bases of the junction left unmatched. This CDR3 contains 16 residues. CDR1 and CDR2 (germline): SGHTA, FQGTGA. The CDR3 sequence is CASSSMTSGGADEQFF. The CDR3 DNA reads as TGTGCCAGCAGCTCGATGACTAGCGGGGGGGCTGATGAGCAGTTCTTC.

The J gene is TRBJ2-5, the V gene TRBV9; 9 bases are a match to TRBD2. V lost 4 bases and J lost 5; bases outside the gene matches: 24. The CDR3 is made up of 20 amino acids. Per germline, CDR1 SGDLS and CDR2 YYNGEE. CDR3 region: CASSSPTTSGDDVLWETQYF. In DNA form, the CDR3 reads TGTGCCAGCAGCTCGCCCACGACTAGCGGAGACGACGTACTGTGGGAGACCCAGTACTTC.

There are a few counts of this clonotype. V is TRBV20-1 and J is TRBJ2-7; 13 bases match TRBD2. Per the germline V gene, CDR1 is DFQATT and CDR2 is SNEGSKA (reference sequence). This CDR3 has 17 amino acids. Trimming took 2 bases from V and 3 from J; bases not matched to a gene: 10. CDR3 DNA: TGCAGTGCTAGATCCACTAGCGGGAGGGCCGACGGCTACGAGCAGTACTTC. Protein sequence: CSARSTSGRADGYEQYF.

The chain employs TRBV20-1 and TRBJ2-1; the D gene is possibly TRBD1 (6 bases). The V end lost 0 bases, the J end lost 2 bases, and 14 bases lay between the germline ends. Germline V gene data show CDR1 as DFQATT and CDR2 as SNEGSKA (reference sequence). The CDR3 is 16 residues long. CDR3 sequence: CSARDLGRGTYNEQFF. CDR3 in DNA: TGCAGTGCTAGAGATCTAGGCAGGGGCACCTACAATGAGCAGTTCTTC.

CDR3 sequence reads: CSVEVGAADEQYF. The CDR3 nucleotides read TGCAGCGTTGAGGTGGGAGCAGCCGATGAGCAGTACTTC. The chain combines TRBV29-1 with TRBJ2-7; weak D call: TRBD2 (5 bases). V gave up 3 bases and J gave up 7 bases, with 16 bases separating them. Germline V gene sequence: CDR1 SQVTM, CDR2 ANQGSEA. The CDR3 is 13 amino acids.

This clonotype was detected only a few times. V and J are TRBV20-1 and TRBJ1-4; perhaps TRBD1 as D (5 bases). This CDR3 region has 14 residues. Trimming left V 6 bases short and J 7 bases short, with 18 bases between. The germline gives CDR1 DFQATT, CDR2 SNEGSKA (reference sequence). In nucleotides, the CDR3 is TGCAGTGCAAGCTTCGAGGGGAGGACTGAAAAACTGTTTTTT. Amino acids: CSASFEGRTEKLFF.

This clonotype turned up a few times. CDR3 sequence (DNA): TGTGCCAGCAGCCTCGCGTGGGGGTCGGACAATGAGCAGTTCTTC. It codes for CASSLAWGSDNEQFF. V is TRBV12-3 or TRBV12-4 and J is TRBJ2-1; the D call may be TRBD1 or TRBD2 (5 bases each). The CDR3 totals 15 residues. Trimming left V 6 bases short and J 5 bases short, with 17 bases between.

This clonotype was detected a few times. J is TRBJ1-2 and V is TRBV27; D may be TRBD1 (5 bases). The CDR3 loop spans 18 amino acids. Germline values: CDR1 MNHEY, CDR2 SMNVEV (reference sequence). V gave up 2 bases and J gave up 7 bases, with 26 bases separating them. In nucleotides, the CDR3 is TGTGCCAGCAGTTTAAACCCCTGGGACCGCCGGAGGGGTGGTGGCTACACCTTC. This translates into CASSLNPWDRRRGGGYTF.

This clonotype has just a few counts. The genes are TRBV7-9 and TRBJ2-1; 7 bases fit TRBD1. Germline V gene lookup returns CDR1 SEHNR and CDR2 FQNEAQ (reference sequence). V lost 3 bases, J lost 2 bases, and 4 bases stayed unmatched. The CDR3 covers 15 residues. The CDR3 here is CASSLIGTAYNEQFF. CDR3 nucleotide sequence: TGTGCCAGCAGCTTGATCGGGACAGCCTACAATGAGCAGTTCTTC.

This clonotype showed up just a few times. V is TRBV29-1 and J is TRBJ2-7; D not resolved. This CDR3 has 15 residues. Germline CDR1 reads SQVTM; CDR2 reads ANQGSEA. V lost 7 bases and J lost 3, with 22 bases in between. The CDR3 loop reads CSAWLRNPTIYEQYF. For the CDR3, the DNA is TGCAGCGCTTGGCTCAGGAACCCAACGATCTACGAGCAGTACTTC.

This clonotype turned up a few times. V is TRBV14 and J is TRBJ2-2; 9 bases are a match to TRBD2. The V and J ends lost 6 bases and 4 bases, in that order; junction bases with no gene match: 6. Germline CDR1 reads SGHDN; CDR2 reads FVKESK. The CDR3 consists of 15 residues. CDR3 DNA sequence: TGTGCCAGCAGTTCTAGCGGGGTTGTCACCGGGGAGCTGTTTTTT. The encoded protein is CASSSSGVVTGELFF. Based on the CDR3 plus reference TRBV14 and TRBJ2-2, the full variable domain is EAGVTQFPSHSVIEKGQTVTLRCDPISGHDNLYWYRRVMGKEIKFLLHFVKESKQDESGMPNNRFLAERTGGTYSTLKVQPAELEDSGVYFCASSSSGVVTGELFFGEGSRLTVL.

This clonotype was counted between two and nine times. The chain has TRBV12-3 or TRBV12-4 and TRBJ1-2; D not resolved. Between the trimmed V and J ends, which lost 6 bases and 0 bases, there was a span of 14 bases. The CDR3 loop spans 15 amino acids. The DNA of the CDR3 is TGTGCCAGCAGCCTGAGCTACGTACCTAACTATGGCTACACCTTC. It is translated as CASSLSYVPNYGYTF.

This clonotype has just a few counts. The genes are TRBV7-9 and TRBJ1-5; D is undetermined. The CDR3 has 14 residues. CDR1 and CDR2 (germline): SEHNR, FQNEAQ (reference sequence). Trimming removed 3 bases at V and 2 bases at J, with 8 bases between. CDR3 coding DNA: TGTGCCAGCAGCTTGTGGGATGGCAATCAGCCCCAGCATTTT. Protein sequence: CASSLWDGNQPQHF.

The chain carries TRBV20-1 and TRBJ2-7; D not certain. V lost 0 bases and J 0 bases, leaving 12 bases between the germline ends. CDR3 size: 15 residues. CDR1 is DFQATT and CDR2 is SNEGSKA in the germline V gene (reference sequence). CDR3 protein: CSARDLRLDSYEQYF. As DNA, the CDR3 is TGCAGTGCTAGAGATCTAAGGTTGGACTCCTACGAGCAGTACTTC.

The CDR3 DNA follows: TGCGCCAGCAGCCAACCCGCCGGGACGTCCTTCTACGAGCAGTACTTC. This codes for CASSQPAGTSFYEQYF. The chain uses TRBV4-1 and TRBJ2-7; D possibly matches TRBD1 or TRBD2 (5 bases each). This CDR3 has 16 residues. Trimming left V 2 bases short and J 3 bases short, with 17 bases between. CDR1 and CDR2 (germline): MGHRA, YSYEKL.

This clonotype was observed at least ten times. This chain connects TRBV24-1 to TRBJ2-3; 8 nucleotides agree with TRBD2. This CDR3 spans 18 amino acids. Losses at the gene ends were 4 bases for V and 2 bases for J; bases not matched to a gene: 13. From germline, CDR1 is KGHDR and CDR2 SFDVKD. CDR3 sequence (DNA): TGTGCCACCAGTGACCCCGAGCGGGGGCCCGCCTTCACAGATACGCAGTATTTT. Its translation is CATSDPERGPAFTDTQYF.

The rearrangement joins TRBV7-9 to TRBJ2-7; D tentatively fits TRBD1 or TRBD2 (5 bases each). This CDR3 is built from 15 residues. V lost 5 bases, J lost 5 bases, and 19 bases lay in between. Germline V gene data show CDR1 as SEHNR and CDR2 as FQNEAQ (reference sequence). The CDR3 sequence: CASSARDGGLHEQYF. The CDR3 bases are TGTGCCAGCAGCGCCCGGGACGGAGGATTACACGAGCAGTACTTC.